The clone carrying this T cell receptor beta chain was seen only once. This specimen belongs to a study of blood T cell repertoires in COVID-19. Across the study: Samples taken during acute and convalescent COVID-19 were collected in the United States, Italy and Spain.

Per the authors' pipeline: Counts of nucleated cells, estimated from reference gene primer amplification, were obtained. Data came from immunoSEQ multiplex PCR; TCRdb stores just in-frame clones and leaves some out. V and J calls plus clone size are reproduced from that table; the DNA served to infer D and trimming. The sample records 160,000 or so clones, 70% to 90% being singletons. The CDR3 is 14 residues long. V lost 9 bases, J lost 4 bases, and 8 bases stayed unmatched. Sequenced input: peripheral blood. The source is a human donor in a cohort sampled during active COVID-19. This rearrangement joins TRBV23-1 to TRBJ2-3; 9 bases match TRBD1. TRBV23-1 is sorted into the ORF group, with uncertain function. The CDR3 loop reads CARQGDRVPDTQYF. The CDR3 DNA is TGCGCCAGACAAGGGGACAGGGTACCAGATACGCAGTATTTT.